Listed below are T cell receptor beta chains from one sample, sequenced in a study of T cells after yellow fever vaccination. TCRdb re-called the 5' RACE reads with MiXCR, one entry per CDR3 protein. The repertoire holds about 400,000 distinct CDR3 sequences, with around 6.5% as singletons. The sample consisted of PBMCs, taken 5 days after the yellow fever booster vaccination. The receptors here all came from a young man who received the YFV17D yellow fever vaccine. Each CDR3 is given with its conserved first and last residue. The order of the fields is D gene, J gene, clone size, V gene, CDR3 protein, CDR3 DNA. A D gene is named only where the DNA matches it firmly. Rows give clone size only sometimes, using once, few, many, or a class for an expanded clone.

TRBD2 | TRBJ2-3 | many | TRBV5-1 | CASMSGRRIADTQYF | TGCGCCAGCATGAGCGGGAGGAGAATTGCAGATACGCAGTATTTT
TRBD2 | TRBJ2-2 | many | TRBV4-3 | CASSQETSGRANTGELFF | TGCGCCAGCAGCCAAGAGACTAGCGGGAGGGCAAACACCGGGGAGCTGTTTTTT
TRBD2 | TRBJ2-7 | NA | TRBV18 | CASKTGLADEQYF | TGTGCCAGCAAAACGGGACTAGCAGACGAGCAGTACTTC
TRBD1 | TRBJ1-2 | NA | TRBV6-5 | CASSRQGGTNYGYTF | TGTGCCAGCAGCAGACAGGGTGGCACTAACTATGGCTACACCTTC
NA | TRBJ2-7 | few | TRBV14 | CASSQDIWDTYEQYF | TGTGCCAGCAGCCAAGATATTTGGGATACCTACGAGCAGTACTTC
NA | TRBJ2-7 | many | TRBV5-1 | CASSLEGGRGDEQYF | TGCGCCAGCAGCTTGGAAGGGGGTCGCGGGGACGAGCAGTACTTC
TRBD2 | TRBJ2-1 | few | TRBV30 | CAWRGLAGGANEQFF | TGTGCCTGGAGGGGACTAGCGGGAGGTGCCAATGAGCAGTTCTTC
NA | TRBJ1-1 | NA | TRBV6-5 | CASSSLVTEAFF | TGTGCCAGCAGTAGCCTGGTCACTGAAGCTTTCTTT
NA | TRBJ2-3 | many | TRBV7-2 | CASSTDSNTQYF | TGTGCCAGCAGCACGGACAGTAATACGCAGTATTTT
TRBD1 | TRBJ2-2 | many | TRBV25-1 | CASRDTGDGELFF | TGTGCCAGCAGAGATACAGGGGACGGGGAGCTGTTTTTT
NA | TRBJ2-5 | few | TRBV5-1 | CASSLELLETQYF | TGCGCCAGCAGCTTGGAACTACTAGAGACCCAGTACTTC
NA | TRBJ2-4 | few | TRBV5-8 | CASCLSGTGKNIQYF | TGTGCCAGCTGTTTATCCGGGACTGGCAAAAACATTCAGTACTTC
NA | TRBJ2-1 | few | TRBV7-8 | CASSAYGTGRGSEQFF | TGTGCCAGCAGCGCTTACGGGACTGGCAGGGGGTCGGAGCAGTTCTTC
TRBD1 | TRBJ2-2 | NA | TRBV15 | CATSYRQGPGELFF | TGTGCCACCAGCTATCGACAGGGGCCCGGGGAGCTGTTTTTT
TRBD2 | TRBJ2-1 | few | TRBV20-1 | CSASLAGEWNEQFF | TGCAGTGCTAGCTTAGCGGGAGAATGGAATGAGCAGTTCTTC
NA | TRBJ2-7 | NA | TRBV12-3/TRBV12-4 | CASSSHGQGYEQYF | TGTGCCAGCAGCTCCCATGGGCAGGGCTACGAGCAGTACTTC
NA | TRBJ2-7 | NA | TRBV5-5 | CASSLVRNEQYF | TGTGCCAGCAGCTTGGTCAGAAACGAGCAGTACTTC
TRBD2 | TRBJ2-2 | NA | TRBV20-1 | CSAGEGNTGELVF | TGCAGTGCTGGGGAGGGGAACACCGGGGAGCTGGTTTTT
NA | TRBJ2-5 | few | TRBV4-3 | CASSQDLRTQETQYF | TGCGCCAGCAGCCAAGATCTCAGGACCCAAGAGACCCAGTACTTC
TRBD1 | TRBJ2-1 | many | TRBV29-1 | CSVISGTGSYNEQFF | TGCAGCGTGATCTCCGGGACAGGCTCCTACAATGAGCAGTTCTTC
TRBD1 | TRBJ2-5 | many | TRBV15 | CATSRGQGTETQYF | TGTGCCACCAGCAGAGGACAGGGGACGGAGACCCAGTACTTC
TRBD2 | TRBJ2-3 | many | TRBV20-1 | CSAPRLAGDLTDTQYF | TGCAGTGCCCCCCGTTTAGCGGGAGACCTCACAGATACGCAGTATTTT
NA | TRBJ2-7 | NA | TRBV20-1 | CSARRWYEQYF | TGCAGTGCTAGACGATGGTACGAGCAGTACTTC
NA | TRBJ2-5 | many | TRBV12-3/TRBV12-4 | CASSFGRTGTQYF | TGTGCCAGCAGTTTTGGACGGACCGGGACCCAGTACTTC
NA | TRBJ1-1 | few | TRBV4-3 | CASSQDGWDSGTEAFF | TGCGCCAGCAGCCAAGATGGTTGGGATTCCGGCACTGAAGCTTTCTTT
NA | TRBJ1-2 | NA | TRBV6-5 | CASSYSRGASNYGYTF | TGTGCCAGCAGTTACTCGAGGGGAGCGTCTAACTATGGCTACACCTTC
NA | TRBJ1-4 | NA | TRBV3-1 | CASSQPGTTLFF | TGTGCCAGCAGCCAACCCGGGACAACCCTGTTTTTT
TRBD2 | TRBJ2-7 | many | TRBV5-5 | CASSPRGDLFYEQYF | TGTGCCAGCAGCCCACGGGGGGATCTTTTCTACGAGCAGTACTTC
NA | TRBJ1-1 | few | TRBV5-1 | CASSLAGGVNTEAFF | TGCGCCAGCAGCTTGGCAGGAGGGGTGAACACTGAAGCTTTCTTT
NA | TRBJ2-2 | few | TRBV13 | CASSFSSFGELFF | TGTGCCAGCAGCTTTTCTTCGTTCGGGGAGCTGTTTTTT
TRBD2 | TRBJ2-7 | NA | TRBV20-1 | CSARGRALYEQYF | TGCAGTGCTAGGGGGAGGGCGCTCTACGAGCAGTACTTC
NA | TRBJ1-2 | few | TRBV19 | CASSSPGHSDYGYTF | TGTGCCAGTAGTTCCCCCGGACACAGCGACTATGGCTACACCTTC
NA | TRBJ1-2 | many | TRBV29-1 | CSAGDGTNYGYTF | TGCAGCGCCGGAGACGGTACTAACTATGGCTACACCTTC
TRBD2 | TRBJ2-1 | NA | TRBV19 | CASSTRDYSRAYNEQFF | TGTGCCAGTAGTACCAGGGACTACTCAAGGGCCTACAATGAGCAGTTCTTC
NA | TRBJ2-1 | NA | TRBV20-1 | CSAKRSGGAYNEQFF | TGCAGTGCTAAAAGGAGTGGAGGGGCCTACAATGAGCAGTTCTTC
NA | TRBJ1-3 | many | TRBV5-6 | CASSSGGLAVSGNTIYF | TGTGCCAGCAGCTCGGGGGGTCTGGCCGTTTCTGGAAACACCATATATTTT
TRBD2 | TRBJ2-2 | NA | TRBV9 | CASSLQTSGFTGELFF | TGTGCCAGCAGCCTTCAGACTAGCGGTTTCACCGGGGAGCTGTTTTTT
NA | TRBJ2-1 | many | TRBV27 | CASSLLGSTEQFF | TGTGCCAGCAGTTTATTGGGTTCCACCGAGCAGTTCTTC
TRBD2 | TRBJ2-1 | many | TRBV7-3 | CASSPSTSGRAGEQFF | TGTGCCAGCAGCCCCTCGACTAGCGGGAGGGCCGGTGAGCAGTTCTTC
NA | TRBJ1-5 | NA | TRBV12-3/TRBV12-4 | CASSHVGGRGQPQHF | TGTGCCAGCAGTCACGTGGGGGGAAGGGGACAGCCCCAGCATTTT
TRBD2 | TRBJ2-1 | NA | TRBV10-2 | CASRWREGRSYNEQFF | TGCGCCAGCAGGTGGCGGGAGGGCCGAAGTTACAATGAGCAGTTCTTC
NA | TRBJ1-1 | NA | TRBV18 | CASSPDQGGVEAFF | TGTGCCAGCTCACCAGATCAAGGCGGGGTTGAAGCTTTCTTT
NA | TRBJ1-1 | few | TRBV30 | CAWRSDFRNTEAFF | TGTGCCTGGAGGTCGGATTTTCGGAACACTGAAGCTTTCTTT
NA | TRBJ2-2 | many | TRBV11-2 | CASSSVLAGELFF | TGTGCCAGCAGCTCAGTTTTAGCCGGGGAGCTGTTTTTT
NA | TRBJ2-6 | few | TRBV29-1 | CSVPGFGANVLTF | TGCAGCGTTCCCGGGTTCGGGGCCAACGTCCTGACTTTC
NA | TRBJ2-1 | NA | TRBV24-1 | CATSDKTPSDRSYNEQFF | TGTGCCACCAGTGACAAAACCCCCAGCGACCGCTCCTACAATGAGCAGTTCTTC
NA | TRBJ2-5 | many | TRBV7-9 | CASSLRGSGETQYF | TGTGCCAGCAGCTTACGGGGGTCGGGAGAGACCCAGTACTTC
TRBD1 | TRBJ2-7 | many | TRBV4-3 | CASSGTQGAGEQYF | TGCGCCAGCAGCGGCACACAGGGGGCAGGGGAGCAGTACTTC
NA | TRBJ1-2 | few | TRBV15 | CATSRESKGPGPQSAGYTF | TGTGCCACCAGCAGAGAAAGCAAGGGACCGGGCCCCCAGTCGGCCGGCTACACCTTC
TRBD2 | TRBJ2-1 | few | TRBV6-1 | CASCVTSGMGRDEQFF | TGTGCCAGTTGTGTGACTAGCGGGATGGGACGCGATGAGCAGTTCTTC
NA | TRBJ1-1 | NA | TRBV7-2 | CASSSQSLLMNTEAFF | TGTGCCAGCAGTTCCCAGAGCTTACTGATGAACACTGAAGCTTTCTTT
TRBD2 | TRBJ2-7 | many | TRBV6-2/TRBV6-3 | CASSSVVAGDAHEQYF | TGTGCCAGCAGTTCGGTAGTGGCGGGAGATGCCCACGAGCAGTACTTC
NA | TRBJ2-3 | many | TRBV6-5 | CASSTSRDTQYF | TGTGCCAGCAGCACCAGTAGAGATACGCAGTATTTT
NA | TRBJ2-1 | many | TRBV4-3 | CASSQDGTPTPKQFF | TGCGCCAGCAGCCAGGACGGGACTCCAACACCTAAGCAGTTCTTC
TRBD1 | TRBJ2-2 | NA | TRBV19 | CASREGQGFWELFF | TGTGCCAGTAGGGAGGGACAGGGGTTCTGGGAGCTGTTTTTT
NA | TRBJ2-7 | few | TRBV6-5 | CASSYSRSGGRASYEQYF | TGTGCCAGCAGTTACTCGAGGTCGGGGGGCAGAGCTTCCTACGAGCAGTACTTC
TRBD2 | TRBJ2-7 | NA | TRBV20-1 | CSAPGGSGRYEQYF | TGCAGTGCCCCCGGGGGTAGCGGGAGGTACGAGCAGTACTTC